Listed below are T cell receptor beta chains from one sample, sequenced in a study of blood T cells in healthy people across ages. One entry per CDR3 protein results from TCRdb running MiXCR on the 5' RACE reads. The table includes around 850,000 distinct CDR3 sequences, about 36% detected once. Sequencing was performed on blood. The receptors stem from a man aged 18-30 years in good health. Each CDR3 is given with its conserved first and last residue. A D gene is named only where the DNA matches it firmly. For some rows the clone size is stated as once, few or many, or as a class when expanded; others skip it.

v_gene	d_gene	abundance	j_gene	CDR3aa	CDR3nt
TRBV7-2	-	-	TRBJ1-3	CASSPLPLSSGNTIYF	TGTGCCAGCAGCCCATTGCCCTTAAGCTCTGGAAACACCATATATTTT
TRBV28	-	-	TRBJ2-7	CASSPPVELHNEQYF	TGTGCCAGCAGTCCCCCGGTGGAGCTTCACAATGAGCAGTACTTC
TRBV29-1	-	-	TRBJ1-1	CSVAWRGATEAFF	TGCAGCGTTGCTTGGCGGGGGGCCACTGAAGCTTTCTTT
TRBV29-1	TRBD1	few	TRBJ2-1	CSVEDLQGYNEQFF	TGCAGCGTTGAAGATCTACAGGGGTACAATGAGCAGTTCTTC
TRBV15	-	few	TRBJ2-5	CATSSPGETQYF	TGTGCCACCAGCAGCCCGGGGGAGACCCAGTACTTC
TRBV6-2/TRBV6-3	-	-	TRBJ1-6	CASSLSRTPPHF	TGTGCCAGCAGTTTGTCCCGAACACCCCCCCACTTT
TRBV4-3	-	-	TRBJ1-3	CASSQGRAAGNTIYF	TGCGCCAGCAGCCAAGGGCGTGCTGCTGGAAACACCATATATTTT
TRBV5-1	-	few	TRBJ2-2	CASSFTGQKNTGELFF	TGCGCCAGCAGCTTTACGGGACAAAAGAACACCGGGGAGCTGTTTTTT
TRBV12-5	-	-	TRBJ2-5	CASGLPSAGGQETQYF	TGTGCTAGTGGTTTGCCCTCCGCAGGCGGACAAGAGACCCAGTACTTC
TRBV3-1	-	-	TRBJ2-1	CASSQEGNNEQFF	TGTGCCAGCAGCCAAGAAGGGAACAATGAGCAGTTCTTC
TRBV3-1	-	few	TRBJ2-1	CASSQDQAVAEQFF	TGTGCCAGCAGCCAAGATCAAGCGGTGGCCGAGCAGTTCTTC
TRBV7-2	TRBD1	few	TRBJ1-6	CASNRDSSYNSPLHF	TGTGCCAGCAACAGGGACAGCTCCTATAATTCACCCCTCCACTTT